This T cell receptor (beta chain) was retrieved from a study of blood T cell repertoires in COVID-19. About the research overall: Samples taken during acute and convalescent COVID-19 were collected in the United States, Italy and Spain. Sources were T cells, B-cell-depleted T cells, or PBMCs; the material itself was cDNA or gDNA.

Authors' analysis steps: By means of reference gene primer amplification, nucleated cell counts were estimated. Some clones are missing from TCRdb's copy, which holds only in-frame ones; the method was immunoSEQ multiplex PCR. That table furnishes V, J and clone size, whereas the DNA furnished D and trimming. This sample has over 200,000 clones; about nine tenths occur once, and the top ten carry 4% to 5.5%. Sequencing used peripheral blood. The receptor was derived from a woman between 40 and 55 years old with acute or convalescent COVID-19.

In DNA, the CDR3 is TGTGCCAGAAGCTTGCCCCTGGCCGTTAATGAAAAACTGTTTTTT. Its translation is CARSLPLAVNEKLFF. The chain employs TRBV5-3 and TRBJ1-4; D unresolved. TRBV5-3 is placed among ORFs of uncertain function. Trimming pared 1 base from V and 4 bases from J, leaving 11 bases between. The CDR3 runs 15 residues.